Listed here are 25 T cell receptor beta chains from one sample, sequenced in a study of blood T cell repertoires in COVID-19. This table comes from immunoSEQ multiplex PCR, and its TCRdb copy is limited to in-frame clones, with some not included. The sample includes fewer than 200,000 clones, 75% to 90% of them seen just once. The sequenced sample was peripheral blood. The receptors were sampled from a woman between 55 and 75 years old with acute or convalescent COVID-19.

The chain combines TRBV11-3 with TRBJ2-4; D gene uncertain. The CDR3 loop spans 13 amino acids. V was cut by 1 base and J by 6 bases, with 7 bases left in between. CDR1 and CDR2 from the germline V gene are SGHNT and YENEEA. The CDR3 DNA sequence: TGTGCCAGCAGCTTAGCTCCTTTAAACATTCAGTACTTC. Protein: CASSLAPLNIQYF.

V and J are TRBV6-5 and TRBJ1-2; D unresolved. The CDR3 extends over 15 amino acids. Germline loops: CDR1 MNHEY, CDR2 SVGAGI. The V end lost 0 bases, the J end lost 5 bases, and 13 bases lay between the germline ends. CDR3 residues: CASSYSTREEYGYTF. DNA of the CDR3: TGTGCCAGCAGTTACTCGACCCGGGAAGAATATGGCTACACCTTC.

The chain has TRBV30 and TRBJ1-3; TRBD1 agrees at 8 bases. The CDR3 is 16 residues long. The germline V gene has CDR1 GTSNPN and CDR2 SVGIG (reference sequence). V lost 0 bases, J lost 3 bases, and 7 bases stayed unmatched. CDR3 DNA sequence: TGTGCCTGGAGTGTACTCAGGGGGCGAAGTGGAAACACCATATATTTT. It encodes CAWSVLRGRSGNTIYF.

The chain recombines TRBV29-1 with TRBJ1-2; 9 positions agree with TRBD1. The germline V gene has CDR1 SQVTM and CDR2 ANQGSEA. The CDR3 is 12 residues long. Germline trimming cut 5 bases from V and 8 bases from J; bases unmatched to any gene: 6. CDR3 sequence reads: CSVFTGGGGYTF. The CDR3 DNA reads TGCAGCGTTTTCACAGGGGGCGGAGGCTACACCTTC.

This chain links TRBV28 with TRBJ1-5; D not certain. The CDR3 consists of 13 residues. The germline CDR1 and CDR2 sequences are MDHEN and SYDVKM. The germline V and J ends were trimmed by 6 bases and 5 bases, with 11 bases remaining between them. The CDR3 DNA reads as TGTGCCAGCAGCCCCCGGTTCTATCAGCCCCAGCATTTT. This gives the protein CASSPRFYQPQHF.

The CDR3 DNA reads as TGTGCCAGCAGCGTAGGGTTTCGGACTGAAGCTTTCTTT. Translated: CASSVGFRTEAFF. This sequence joins TRBV9 and TRBJ1-1, with D unclear. The germline V gene has CDR1 SGDLS and CDR2 YYNGEE. The CDR3 length is 13 residues. V lost 0 bases, J lost 5 bases, and 8 bases lay in between.

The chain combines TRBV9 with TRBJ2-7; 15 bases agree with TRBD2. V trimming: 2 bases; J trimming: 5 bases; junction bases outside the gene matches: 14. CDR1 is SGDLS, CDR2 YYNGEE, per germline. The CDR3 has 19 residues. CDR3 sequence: CASSVGGLAGGGLFNEQYF. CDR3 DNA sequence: TGTGCCAGCAGCGTCGGGGGACTAGCGGGAGGTGGTCTATTCAACGAGCAGTACTTC.

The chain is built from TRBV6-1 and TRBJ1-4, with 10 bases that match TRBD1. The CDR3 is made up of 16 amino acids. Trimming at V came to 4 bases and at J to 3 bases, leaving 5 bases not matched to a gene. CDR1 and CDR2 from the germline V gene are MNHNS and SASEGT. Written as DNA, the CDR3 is TGTGCCAGCAGTGGGCGTGGACAGGGGGCTAATGAAAAACTGTTTTTT. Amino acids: CASSGRGQGANEKLFF.

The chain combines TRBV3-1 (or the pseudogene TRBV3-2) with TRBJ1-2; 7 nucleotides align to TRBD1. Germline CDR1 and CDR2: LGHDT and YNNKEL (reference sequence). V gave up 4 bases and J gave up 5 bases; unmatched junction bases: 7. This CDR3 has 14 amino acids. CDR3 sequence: CASSPRGTDYGYTF. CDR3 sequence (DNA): TGTGCCAGCAGCCCCCGGGGGACAGATTATGGCTACACCTTC.

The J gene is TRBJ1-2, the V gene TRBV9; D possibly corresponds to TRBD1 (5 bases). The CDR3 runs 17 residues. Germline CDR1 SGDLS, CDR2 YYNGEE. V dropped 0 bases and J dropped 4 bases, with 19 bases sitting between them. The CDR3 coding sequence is TGTGCCAGCAGCGTAGGCCCCACCCGGGCAGGGATCTATGGCTACACCTTC. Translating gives CASSVGPTRAGIYGYTF.

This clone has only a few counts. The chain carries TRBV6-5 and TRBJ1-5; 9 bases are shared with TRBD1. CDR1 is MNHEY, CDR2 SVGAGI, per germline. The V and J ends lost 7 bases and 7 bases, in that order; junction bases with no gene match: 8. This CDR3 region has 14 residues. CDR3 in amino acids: CASNLQGAGQPQHF. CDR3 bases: TGTGCCAGCAACCTACAGGGGGCGGGACAGCCCCAGCATTTT.

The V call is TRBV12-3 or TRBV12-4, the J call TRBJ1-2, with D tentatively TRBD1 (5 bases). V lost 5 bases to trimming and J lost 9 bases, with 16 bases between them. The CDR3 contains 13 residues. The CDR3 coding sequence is TGTGCCAGCAGTCCTCGGACGGGGGGGAGCTACACCTTC. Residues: CASSPRTGGSYTF.

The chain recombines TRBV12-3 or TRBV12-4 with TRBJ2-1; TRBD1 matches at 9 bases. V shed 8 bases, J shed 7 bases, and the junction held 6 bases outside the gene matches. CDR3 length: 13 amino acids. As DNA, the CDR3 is TGTGCCAGCGAGGGACAGGGTACGAATGAGCAGTTCTTC. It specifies CASEGQGTNEQFF.

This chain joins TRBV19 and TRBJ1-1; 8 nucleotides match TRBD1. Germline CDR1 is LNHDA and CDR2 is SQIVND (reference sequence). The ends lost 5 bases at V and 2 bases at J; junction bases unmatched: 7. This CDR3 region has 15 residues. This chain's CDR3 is CASSGQGLRNTEAFF. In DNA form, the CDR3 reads TGTGCCAGTAGTGGACAGGGCCTAAGAAACACTGAAGCTTTCTTT.

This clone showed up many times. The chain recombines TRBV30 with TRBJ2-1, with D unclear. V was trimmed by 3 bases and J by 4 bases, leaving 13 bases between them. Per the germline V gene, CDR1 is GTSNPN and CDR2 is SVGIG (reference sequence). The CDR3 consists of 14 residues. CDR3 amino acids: CAWSVPGVYNEQFF. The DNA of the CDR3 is TGTGCCTGGAGCGTCCCAGGTGTATACAATGAGCAGTTCTTC.

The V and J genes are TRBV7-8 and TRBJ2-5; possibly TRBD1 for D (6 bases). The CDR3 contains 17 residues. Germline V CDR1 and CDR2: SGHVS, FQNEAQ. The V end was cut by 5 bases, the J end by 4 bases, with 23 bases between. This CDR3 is CASSPRDTLLGLETQYF. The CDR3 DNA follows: TGTGCCAGCAGCCCACGGGACACCCTCCTGGGGTTAGAGACCCAGTACTTC.

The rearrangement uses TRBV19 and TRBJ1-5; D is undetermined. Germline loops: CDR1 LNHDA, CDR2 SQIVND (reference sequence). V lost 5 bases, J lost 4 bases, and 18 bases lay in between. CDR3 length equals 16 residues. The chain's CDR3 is CASSLTDRRTNQPQHF. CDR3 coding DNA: TGTGCCAGTAGTCTAACAGACCGACGAACGAATCAGCCCCAGCATTTT. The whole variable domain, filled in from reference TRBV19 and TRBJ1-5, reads DGGITQSPKYLFRKEGQNVTLSCEQNLNHDAMYWYRQDPGQGLRLIYYSQIVNDFQKGDIAEGYSVSREKKESFPLTVTSAQKNPTAFYLCASSLTDRRTNQPQHFGDGTRLSIL.

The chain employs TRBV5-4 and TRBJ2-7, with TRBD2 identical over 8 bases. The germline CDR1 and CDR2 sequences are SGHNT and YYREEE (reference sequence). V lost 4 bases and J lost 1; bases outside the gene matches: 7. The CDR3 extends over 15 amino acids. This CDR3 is CASSRPSGGSYEQYV. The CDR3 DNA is TGTGCCAGCAGCCGACCCAGCGGGGGTTCCTACGAGCAGTACGTC.

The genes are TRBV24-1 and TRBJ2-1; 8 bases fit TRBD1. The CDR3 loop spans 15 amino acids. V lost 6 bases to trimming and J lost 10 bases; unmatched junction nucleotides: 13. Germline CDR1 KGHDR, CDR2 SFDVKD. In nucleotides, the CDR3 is TGTGCCACCAGTTTCCAGGGGGCCGCCTCTGGGGAGCAGTTCTTC. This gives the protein CATSFQGAASGEQFF.

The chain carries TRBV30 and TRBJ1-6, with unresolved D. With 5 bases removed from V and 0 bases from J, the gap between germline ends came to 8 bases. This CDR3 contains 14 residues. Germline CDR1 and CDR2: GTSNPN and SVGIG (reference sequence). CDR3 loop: CAWGPSSYNSPLHF. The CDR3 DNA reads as TGTGCCTGGGGCCCCAGCTCCTATAATTCACCCCTCCACTTT. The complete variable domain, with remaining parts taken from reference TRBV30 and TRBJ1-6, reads SQTIHQWPATLVQPVGSPLSLECTVEGTSNPNLYWYRQAAGRGLQLLFYSVGIGQISSEVPQNLSASRPQDRQFILSSKKLLLSDSGFYLCAWGPSSYNSPLHFGNGTRLTVT.

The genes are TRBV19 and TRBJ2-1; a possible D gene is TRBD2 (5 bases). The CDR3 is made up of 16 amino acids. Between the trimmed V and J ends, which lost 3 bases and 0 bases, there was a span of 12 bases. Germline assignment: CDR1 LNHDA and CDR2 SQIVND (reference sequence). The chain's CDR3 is CASSIQAGSSYNEQFF. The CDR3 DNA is TGTGCCAGTAGTATTCAGGCGGGTAGCTCCTACAATGAGCAGTTCTTC.

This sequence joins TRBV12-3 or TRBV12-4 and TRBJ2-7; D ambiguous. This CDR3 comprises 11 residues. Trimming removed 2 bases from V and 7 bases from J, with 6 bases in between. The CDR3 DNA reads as TGTGCCAGCAGTTTAAGGAGAGAGCAGTACTTC. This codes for CASSLRREQYF.

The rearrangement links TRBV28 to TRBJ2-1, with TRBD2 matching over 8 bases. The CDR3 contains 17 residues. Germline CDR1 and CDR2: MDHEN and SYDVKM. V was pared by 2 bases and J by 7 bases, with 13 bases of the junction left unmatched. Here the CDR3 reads CASSLRRGGSRWNEQFF. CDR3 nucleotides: TGTGCCAGCAGTTTAAGGCGCGGGGGGAGCCGGTGGAATGAGCAGTTCTTC.

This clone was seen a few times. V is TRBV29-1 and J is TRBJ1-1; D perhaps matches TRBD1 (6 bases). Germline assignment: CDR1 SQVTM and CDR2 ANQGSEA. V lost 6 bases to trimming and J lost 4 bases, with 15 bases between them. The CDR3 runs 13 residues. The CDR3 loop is CSVGTSQITEAFF. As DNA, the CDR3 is TGCAGCGTGGGGACAAGTCAGATCACTGAAGCTTTCTTT.

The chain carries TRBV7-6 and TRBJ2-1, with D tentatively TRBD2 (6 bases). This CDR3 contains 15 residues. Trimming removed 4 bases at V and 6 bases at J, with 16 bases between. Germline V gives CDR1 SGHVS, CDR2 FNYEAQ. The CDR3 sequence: CASSSLDSGLNEQFF. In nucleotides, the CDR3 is TGTGCCAGCAGCTCCCTAGATAGCGGACTCAATGAGCAGTTCTTC.